This T cell receptor beta chain was identified in a study of blood T cell repertoires in COVID-19. About the study: The United States, Italy and Spain provided the acute and convalescent COVID-19 samples. Nucleic acid was either cDNA or gDNA, and it came from T cells, B-cell-depleted T cells, or PBMCs.

The CDR3 is 15 amino acids. Germline values: CDR1 LNHDA, CDR2 SQIVND (reference sequence). The J segment lost 2 bases and the V segment lost 4 bases, leaving 6 bases of the junction unmatched. As originally analysed: From reference gene primer amplification, estimates of nucleated cell counts were derived. The protocol was immunoSEQ multiplex PCR, while the TCRdb copy is restricted to in-frame clones and leaves out a portion. Clone size and V and J calls were adopted from that table, with D and trimming inferred from the DNA. The sample contains approximately 200,000 clones, 88% of which appear only once.

This sequence was found in a man between 65 and 85 years old with active or convalescent COVID-19. The chain links TRBV19 to TRBJ2-3; TRBD1 agrees at 7 bases. Sequencing used peripheral blood. The CDR3 spells CASSTGTVYTDTQYF. The CDR3 DNA is TGTGCCAGTAGTACCGGGACAGTTTACACAGATACGCAGTATTTT.